These 20 T cell receptor beta chains originate from one sample sequenced in a study of blood T cell repertoires in COVID-19. Clones were sequenced by immunoSEQ multiplex PCR, and TCRdb holds only the in-frame ones, with some missing. Of tens of thousands of clones listed, roughly 80% were seen once; the top ten hold less than 8%. Sequencing used peripheral blood. The receptor source for this set is a man aged 55 to 70 with active COVID-19.

This clone came up once. The CDR3 here is CSVEGLASYNEQFF. In nucleotides, the CDR3 is TGCAGCGTTGAAGGACTAGCTTCCTACAATGAGCAGTTCTTC. The rearrangement links TRBV29-1 to TRBJ2-1; TRBD2 matches 7 bases. Looked up from germline, CDR1 is SQVTM and CDR2 is ANQGSEA. The CDR3 covers 14 residues. J was trimmed by 1 base and V by 1 base; bases with no gene match: 1.

This clone was counted a single time. V usage is TRBV5-1 and J usage is TRBJ2-7, with 10 bases aligning to TRBD1. CDR1 SGHRS and CDR2 YFSETQ come from the germline V gene. J gave up 1 base and V 1 base, and 2 bases lay outside the gene matches. The CDR3 covers 15 residues. CDR3: CASSLRTGGSYEQYF. As DNA, the CDR3 is TGCGCCAGCAGCTTGAGGACAGGGGGTTCCTACGAGCAGTACTTC. The full variable domain, with the rest looked up from reference TRBV5-1 and TRBJ2-7, is KAGVTQTPRYLIKTRGQQVTLSCSPISGHRSVSWYQQTPGQGLQFLFEYFSETQRNKGNFPGRFSGRQFSNSRSEMNVSTLELGDSALYLCASSLRTGGSYEQYFGPGTRLTVT.

The chain combines TRBV30 with TRBJ1-1; a possible D gene is TRBD1 (6 bases). The CDR3 is 13 residues long. Germline CDR1 GTSNPN, CDR2 SVGIG (reference sequence). V lost 2 bases and J 11 bases, leaving 18 bases between the germline ends. DNA for the CDR3: TGTGCCTGGAGTATAACTCAGGGGAGTATGGCTTTCTTT. The encoded protein is CAWSITQGSMAFF.

This clone was detected a few times. V is TRBV7-6 and J is TRBJ2-1; 13 bases agree with TRBD2. The CDR3 has 15 amino acids. The germline gives CDR1 SGHVS, CDR2 FNYEAQ. V lost 6 bases to trimming and J lost 9 bases; unmatched junction nucleotides: 8. CDR3 amino acids: CASSPGLAGVTEQFF. CDR3 DNA: TGTGCCAGCAGTCCTGGACTAGCGGGAGTAACTGAGCAGTTCTTC.

The J gene is TRBJ2-5, the V gene TRBV4-1; 8 bases fit TRBD1. The length of the CDR3 is 13 residues. Germline V gives CDR1 MGHRA, CDR2 YSYEKL. The CDR3 protein is CATEDRVTETQYF. As DNA, the CDR3 is TGCGCTACGGAGGACAGGGTCACTGAGACCCAGTACTTC.

V gene TRBV21-1 combines with J gene TRBJ2-1; whether TRBD2, the table's D call, matches the DNA was not checked. TRBV21-1 is a pseudogene locus. This CDR3 has 16 residues. Here the CDR3 reads CAGTSGGVWPYNEQFF. DNA of the CDR3: TGTGCCGGGACTAGCGGGGGGGTATGGCCCTACAATGAGCAGTTCTTC.

The rearrangement joins TRBV6-5 to TRBJ2-2; 9 bases align to TRBD2. The germline gives CDR1 MNHEY, CDR2 SVGAGI. The CDR3 totals 13 residues. J lost 6 bases, V lost 7 bases, and 3 bases had no gene match. The chain's CDR3 is CASNRGGAGELFF. In DNA form, the CDR3 reads TGTGCCAGCAACCGCGGGGGGGCCGGGGAGCTGTTTTTT.

This sequence joins TRBV29-1 and TRBJ2-7; no definite D call. The CDR3 covers 14 residues. Germline V gene data show CDR1 as SQVTM and CDR2 as ANQGSEA. Trimming left V 0 bases short and J 6 bases short, with 15 bases between. The CDR3: CSVEDLPSPGEQYF. The DNA of the CDR3 is TGCAGCGTTGAAGATCTGCCTAGTCCGGGCGAGCAGTACTTC.

The chain joins TRBV14 to TRBJ2-7, with TRBD2 as a possible D gene (6 bases). V was clipped by 3 bases and J by 1 base, with 7 bases between them. The CDR3 is made up of 13 amino acids. The V gene's germline CDR1 is SGHDN and CDR2 FVKESK. The CDR3 region is CASSQGLSYEQYF. Here the CDR3 DNA reads TGTGCCAGCAGCCAGGGACTGTCCTACGAGCAGTACTTC.

This clone was picked up one time. This rearrangement joins TRBV12-2 to TRBJ2-7; the table's TRBD2 call for D was not verified on the DNA. TRBV12-2 is a pseudogene locus. The CDR3 has 20 residues. Here the CDR3 reads CASRLELATSGRNFIYEQYF. For the CDR3, the DNA is TGTGCAAGTCGCTTAGAATTAGCGACTAGCGGGAGAAATTTTATCTACGAGCAGTACTTC.

V usage is TRBV28 and J usage is TRBJ2-6; 7 bases fit TRBD1. The V and J ends lost 1 base and 6 bases, in that order; junction bases with no gene match: 6. Per germline, CDR1 MDHEN and CDR2 SYDVKM. The CDR3 length is 16 residues. Here the CDR3 reads CASSLLGQNMANVLTF. In DNA form, the CDR3 reads TGTGCCAGCAGTTTATTGGGACAGAACATGGCCAACGTCCTGACTTTC.

The rearrangement joins TRBV4-1 to TRBJ2-6, with D maybe TRBD1 (5 bases). The CDR3 totals 16 residues. Between the trimmed V and J ends, which lost 4 bases and 2 bases, there was a span of 12 bases. Germline V CDR1 and CDR2: MGHRA, YSYEKL. CDR3: CASSPPVGAGANVLTF. The CDR3 coding sequence is TGCGCCAGCAGCCCCCCGGTAGGGGCTGGGGCCAACGTCCTGACTTTC.

The J gene is TRBJ2-5, the V gene TRBV24-1, with 8 bases identical to TRBD1. Losses at the gene ends were 2 bases for V and 4 bases for J; bases not matched to a gene: 5. Germline loops: CDR1 KGHDR, CDR2 SFDVKD. This CDR3 spans 15 amino acids. This CDR3 reads CATSDSGQGGETQYF. CDR3 nucleotides: TGTGCCACCAGTGATTCTGGACAGGGAGGAGAGACCCAGTACTTC.

The chain combines TRBV28 with TRBJ1-2, with 8 positions matching TRBD1. The J segment lost 7 bases and the V segment lost 6 bases, leaving 13 bases of the junction unmatched. The CDR3 runs 15 residues. CDR1 is MDHEN and CDR2 is SYDVKM in the germline V gene. The CDR3 DNA is TGTGCCAGCAGGCCGACAGGGGAAAGGATCTCTGGCTACACCTTC. Encoded protein: CASRPTGERISGYTF.

J is TRBJ2-5 and V is TRBV12-3 or TRBV12-4; no firm D call. This CDR3 spans 13 amino acids. V lost 4 bases to trimming and J lost 5 bases, with 11 bases between them. The CDR3 region is CASSYGHGETQYF. The CDR3 nucleotides are TGTGCCAGCAGTTACGGTCACGGGGAGACCCAGTACTTC.

This chain uses TRBV28 with TRBJ1-2, with TRBD1 as a possible D gene (5 bases). CDR3 length: 16 residues. Per germline, CDR1 MDHEN and CDR2 SYDVKM. With 7 bases removed from V and 5 bases from J, the gap between germline ends came to 23 bases. The CDR3 protein is CASIQRGMSQRYGYTF. In nucleotides, the CDR3 is TGTGCCAGCATCCAACGGGGGATGTCTCAGAGGTATGGCTACACCTTC.

This rearrangement joins TRBV5-1 to TRBJ2-7; 8 bases fit TRBD1. J gave up 2 bases and V 2 bases, and 3 bases lay outside the gene matches. The V gene's germline CDR1 is SGHRS and CDR2 YFSETQ. The CDR3 covers 14 residues. This CDR3 is CASSFQGAAYEQYF. The CDR3 bases are TGCGCCAGCAGCTTCCAGGGGGCGGCCTACGAGCAGTACTTC.

The genes are TRBV6-6 and TRBJ1-2; 9 bases are a match to TRBD1. The CDR3 is 15 residues long. The germline V gene has CDR1 MNHNY and CDR2 SVGAGI (reference sequence). V was pared by 4 bases and J by 8 bases, with 11 bases of the junction left unmatched. CDR3 sequence (DNA): TGTGCCAGCAGTTCCCGGGGACAGGGTTTGGAAGGCTACACCTTC. This gives the protein CASSSRGQGLEGYTF.

This chain uses TRBV19 with TRBJ1-5; D perhaps matches TRBD1 (6 bases). Looked up from germline, CDR1 is LNHDA and CDR2 is SQIVND (reference sequence). This CDR3 has 15 amino acids. The V and J ends lost 6 bases and 5 bases respectively, with 17 bases between them. The CDR3 DNA follows: TGTGCCAGTAGGAACCTAGGGGGAAGGGATCAGCCCCAGCATTTT. Translation: CASRNLGGRDQPQHF.

The chain uses TRBV4-3 and TRBJ2-7, with 7 positions matching TRBD2. Germline lookup yields CDR1 LGHNA and CDR2 YSLEER. The V segment lost 0 bases and the J segment 2 bases; nucleotides outside the gene matches: 7. There are 16 residues in the CDR3. Here the CDR3 reads CASSQDSGGTTYEQYF. Written as DNA, the CDR3 is TGCGCCAGCAGCCAAGACTCGGGGGGAACAACCTACGAGCAGTACTTC.